This T cell receptor (beta chain) was sequenced in a study of control samples from healthy donors and cancer patients. V trimming: 0 bases; J trimming: 9 bases; junction bases outside the gene matches: 8. The CDR3 covers 16 residues. The germline V gene encodes CDR1 SEHNR and CDR2 FQNEAQ (reference sequence). The method was immunoSEQ multiplex PCR; TCRdb's version includes in-frame clones alone and lacks a portion of them. The sample lists roughly 120,000 clones; roughly 90% were seen once. Input material: blood. The rearrangement links TRBV7-9 to TRBJ1-6; 7 bases map to TRBD1. The receptor was derived from a woman aged 50 to 60 in good health. The CDR3 region has the DNA TGTGCCAGCAGCTTAGCACCCGACAGGGACGGTTCACCCCTCCACTTT. Translation: CASSLAPDRDGSPLHF. Looking up the rest from reference TRBV7-9 and TRBJ1-6 gives the full variable domain: DTGVSQNPRHKITKRGQNVTFRCDPISEHNRLYWYRQTLGQGPEFLTYFQNEAQLEKSRLLSDRFSAERPKGSFSTLEIQRTEQGDSAMYLCASSLAPDRDGSPLHFGNGTRLTVT.